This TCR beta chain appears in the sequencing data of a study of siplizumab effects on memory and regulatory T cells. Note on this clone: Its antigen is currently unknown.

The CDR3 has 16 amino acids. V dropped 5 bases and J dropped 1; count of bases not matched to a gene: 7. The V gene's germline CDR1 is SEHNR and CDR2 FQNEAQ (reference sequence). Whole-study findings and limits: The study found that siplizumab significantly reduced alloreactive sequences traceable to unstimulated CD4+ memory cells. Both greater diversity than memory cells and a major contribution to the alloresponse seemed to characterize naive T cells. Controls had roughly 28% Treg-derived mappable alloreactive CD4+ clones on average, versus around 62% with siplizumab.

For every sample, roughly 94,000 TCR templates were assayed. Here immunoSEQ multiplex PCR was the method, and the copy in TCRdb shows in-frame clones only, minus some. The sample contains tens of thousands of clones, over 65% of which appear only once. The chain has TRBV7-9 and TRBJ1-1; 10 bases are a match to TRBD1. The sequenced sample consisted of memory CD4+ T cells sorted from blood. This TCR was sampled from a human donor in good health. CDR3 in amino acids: CASSDRDRGGNTEAFF. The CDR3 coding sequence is TGTGCCAGCAGCGACCGGGACAGGGGCGGGAACACTGAAGCTTTCTTT.